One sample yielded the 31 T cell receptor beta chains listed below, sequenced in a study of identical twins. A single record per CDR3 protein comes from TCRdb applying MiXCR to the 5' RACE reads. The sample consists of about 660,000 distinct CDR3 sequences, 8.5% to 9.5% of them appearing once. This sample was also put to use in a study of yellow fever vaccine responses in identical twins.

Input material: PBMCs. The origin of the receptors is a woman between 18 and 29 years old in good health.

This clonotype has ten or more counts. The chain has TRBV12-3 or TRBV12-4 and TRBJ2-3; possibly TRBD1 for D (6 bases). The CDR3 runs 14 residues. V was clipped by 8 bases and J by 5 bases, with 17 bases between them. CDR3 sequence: CASENKQGGDTQYF. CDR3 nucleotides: TGTGCCAGCGAAAATAAACAGGGTGGAGATACGCAGTATTTT.

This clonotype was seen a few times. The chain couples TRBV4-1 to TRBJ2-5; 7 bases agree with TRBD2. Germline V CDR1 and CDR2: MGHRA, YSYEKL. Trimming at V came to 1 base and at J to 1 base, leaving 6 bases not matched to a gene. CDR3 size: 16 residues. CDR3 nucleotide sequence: TGCGCCAGCAGCCAAGTTTTGGCGGGAGCCCAAGAGACCCAGTACTTC. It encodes CASSQVLAGAQETQYF.

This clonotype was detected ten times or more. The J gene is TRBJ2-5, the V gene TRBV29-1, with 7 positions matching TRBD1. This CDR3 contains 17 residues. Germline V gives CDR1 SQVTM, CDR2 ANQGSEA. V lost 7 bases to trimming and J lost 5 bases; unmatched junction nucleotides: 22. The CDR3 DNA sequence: TGCAGCGGGGAAACGTCTTCCATGGGGACAGTGCTGGAGACCCAGTACTTC. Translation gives CSGETSSMGTVLETQYF.

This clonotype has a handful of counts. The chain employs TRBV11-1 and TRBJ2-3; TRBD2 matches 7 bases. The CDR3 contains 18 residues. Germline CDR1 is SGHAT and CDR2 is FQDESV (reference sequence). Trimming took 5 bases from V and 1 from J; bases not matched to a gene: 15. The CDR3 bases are TGTGCCAGCAGCCGCCTGGCCGGGGGGATGGTCGGCACAGATACGCAGTATTTT. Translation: CASSRLAGGMVGTDTQYF.

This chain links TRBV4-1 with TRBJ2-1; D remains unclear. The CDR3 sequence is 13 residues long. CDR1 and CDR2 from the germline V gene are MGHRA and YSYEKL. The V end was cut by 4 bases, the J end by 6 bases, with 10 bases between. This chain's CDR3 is CASSRATFNEQFF. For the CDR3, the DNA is TGCGCCAGCAGCCGAGCTACGTTCAATGAGCAGTTCTTC.

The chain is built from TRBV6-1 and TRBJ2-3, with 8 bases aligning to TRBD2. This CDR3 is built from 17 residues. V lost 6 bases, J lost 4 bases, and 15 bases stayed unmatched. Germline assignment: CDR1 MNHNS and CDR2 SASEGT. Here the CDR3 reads CASRWDPGLEGADTQYF. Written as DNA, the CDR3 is TGTGCCAGCAGATGGGATCCGGGACTAGAGGGAGCAGATACGCAGTATTTT.

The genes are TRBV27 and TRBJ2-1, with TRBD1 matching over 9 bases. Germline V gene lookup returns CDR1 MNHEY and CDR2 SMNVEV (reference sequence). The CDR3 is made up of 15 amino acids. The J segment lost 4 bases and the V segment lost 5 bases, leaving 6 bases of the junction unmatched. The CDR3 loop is CASSKPGQGYNEQFF. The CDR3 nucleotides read TGTGCCAGCAGTAAACCGGGACAGGGTTACAATGAGCAGTTCTTC.

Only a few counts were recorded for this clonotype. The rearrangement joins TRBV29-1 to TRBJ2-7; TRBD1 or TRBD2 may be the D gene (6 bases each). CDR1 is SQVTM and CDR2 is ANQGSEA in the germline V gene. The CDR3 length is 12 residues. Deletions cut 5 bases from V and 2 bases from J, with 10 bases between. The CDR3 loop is CSVWGAAYEQYF. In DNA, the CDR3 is TGCAGCGTTTGGGGGGCAGCCTACGAGCAGTACTTC.

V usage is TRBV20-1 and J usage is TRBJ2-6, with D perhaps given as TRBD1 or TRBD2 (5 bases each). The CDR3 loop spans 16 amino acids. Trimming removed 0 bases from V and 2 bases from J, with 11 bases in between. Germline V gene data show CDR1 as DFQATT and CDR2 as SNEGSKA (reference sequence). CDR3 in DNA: TGCAGTGCTAGAGAGGGGGTTGGAGCTGGGGCCAACGTCCTGACTTTC. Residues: CSAREGVGAGANVLTF.

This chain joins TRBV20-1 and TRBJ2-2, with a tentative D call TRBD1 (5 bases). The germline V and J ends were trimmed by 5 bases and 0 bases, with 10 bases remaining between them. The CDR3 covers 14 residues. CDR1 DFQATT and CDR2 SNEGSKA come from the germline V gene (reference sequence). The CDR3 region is CSAYRNTNTGELFF. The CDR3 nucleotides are TGCAGTGCTTACAGGAATACGAACACCGGGGAGCTGTTTTTT.

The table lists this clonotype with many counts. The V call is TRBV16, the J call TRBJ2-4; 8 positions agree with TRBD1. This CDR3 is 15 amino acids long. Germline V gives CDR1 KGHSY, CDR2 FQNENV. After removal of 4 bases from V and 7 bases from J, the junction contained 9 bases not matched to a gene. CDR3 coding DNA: TGTGCCAGCAGCCCTTTGGACAGGGACGGCAACATTCAGTACTTC. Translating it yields CASSPLDRDGNIQYF.

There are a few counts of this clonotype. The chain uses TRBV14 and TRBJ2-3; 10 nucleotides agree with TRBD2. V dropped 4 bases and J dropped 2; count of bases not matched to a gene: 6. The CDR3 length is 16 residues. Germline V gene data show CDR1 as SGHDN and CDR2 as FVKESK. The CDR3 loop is CASSLRTSGATDTQYF. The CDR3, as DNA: TGTGCCAGCAGCCTGCGGACTAGCGGTGCCACAGATACGCAGTATTTT.

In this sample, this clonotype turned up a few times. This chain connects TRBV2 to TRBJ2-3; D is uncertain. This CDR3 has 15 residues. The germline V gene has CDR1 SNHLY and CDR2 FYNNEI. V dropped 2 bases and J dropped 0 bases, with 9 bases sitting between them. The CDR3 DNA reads TGTGCCAGCAGTGAACCAGGCTCTAGCACAGATACGCAGTATTTT. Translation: CASSEPGSSTDTQYF. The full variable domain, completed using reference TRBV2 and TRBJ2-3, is EPEVTQTPSHQVTQMGQEVILRCVPISNHLYFYWYRQILGQKVEFLVSFYNNEISEKSEIFDDQFSVERPDGSNFTLKIRSTKLEDSAMYFCASSEPGSSTDTQYFGPGTRLTVL.

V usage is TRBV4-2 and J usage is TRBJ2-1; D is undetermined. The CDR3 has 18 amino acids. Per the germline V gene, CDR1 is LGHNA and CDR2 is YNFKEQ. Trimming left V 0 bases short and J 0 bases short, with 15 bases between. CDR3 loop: CASSQDPVGPTSYNEQFF. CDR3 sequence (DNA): TGTGCCAGCAGCCAAGACCCAGTGGGCCCCACCTCCTACAATGAGCAGTTCTTC.

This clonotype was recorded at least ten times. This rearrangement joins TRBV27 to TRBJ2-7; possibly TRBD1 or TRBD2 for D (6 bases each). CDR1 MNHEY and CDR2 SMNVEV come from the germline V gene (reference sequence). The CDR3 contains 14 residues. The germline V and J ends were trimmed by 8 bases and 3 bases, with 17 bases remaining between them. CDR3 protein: CASGGHRVLYEQYF. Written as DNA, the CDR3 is TGTGCCAGCGGAGGGCACAGGGTCCTCTACGAGCAGTACTTC.

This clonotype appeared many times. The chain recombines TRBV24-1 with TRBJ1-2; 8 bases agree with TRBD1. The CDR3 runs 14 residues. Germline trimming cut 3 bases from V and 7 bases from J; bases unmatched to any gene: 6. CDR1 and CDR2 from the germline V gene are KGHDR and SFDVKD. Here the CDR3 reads CATSDPGQGFGYTF. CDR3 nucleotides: TGTGCCACCAGTGATCCTGGACAGGGATTTGGCTACACCTTC.

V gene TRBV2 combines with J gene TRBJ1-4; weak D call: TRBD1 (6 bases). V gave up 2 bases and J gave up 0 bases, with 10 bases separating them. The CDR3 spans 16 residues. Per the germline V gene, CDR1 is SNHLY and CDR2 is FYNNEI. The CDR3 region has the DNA TGTGCCAGCAGTGAATCTAACAGGGCAACTAATGAAAAACTGTTTTTT. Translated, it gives CASSESNRATNEKLFF.

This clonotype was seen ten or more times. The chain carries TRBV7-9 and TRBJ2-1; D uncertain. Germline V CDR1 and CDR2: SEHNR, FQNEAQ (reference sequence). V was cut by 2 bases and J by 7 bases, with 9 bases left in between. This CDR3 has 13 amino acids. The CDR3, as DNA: TGTGCCAGCAGCTTACCGGATGAAAATGAGCAGTTCTTC. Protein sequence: CASSLPDENEQFF.

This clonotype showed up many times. In DNA, the CDR3 is TGTGCCAGCAAGCGGTTTGGCATCCAAGAGACCCAGTACTTC. It encodes CASKRFGIQETQYF. The rearrangement joins TRBV6-2 or TRBV6-3 to TRBJ2-5; tentative D call: TRBD2 (5 bases). Per germline, CDR1 MNHEY and CDR2 SVGEGT. The V end lost 7 bases, the J end lost 1 base, and 13 bases lay between the germline ends. The CDR3 spans 14 residues.

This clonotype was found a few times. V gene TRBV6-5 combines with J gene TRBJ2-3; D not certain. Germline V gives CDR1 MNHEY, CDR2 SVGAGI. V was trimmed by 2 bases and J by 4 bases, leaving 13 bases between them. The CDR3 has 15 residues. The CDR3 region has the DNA TGTGCCAGCAGTTACGATCTCCCTAGGGCAGATACGCAGTATTTT. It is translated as CASSYDLPRADTQYF.

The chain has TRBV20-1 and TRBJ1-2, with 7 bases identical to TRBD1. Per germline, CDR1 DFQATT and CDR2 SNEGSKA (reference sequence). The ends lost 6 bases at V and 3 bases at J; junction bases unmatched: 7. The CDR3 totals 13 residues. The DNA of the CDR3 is TGCAGTGCACCCGAAGGGACAGACTATGGCTACACCTTC. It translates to CSAPEGTDYGYTF.

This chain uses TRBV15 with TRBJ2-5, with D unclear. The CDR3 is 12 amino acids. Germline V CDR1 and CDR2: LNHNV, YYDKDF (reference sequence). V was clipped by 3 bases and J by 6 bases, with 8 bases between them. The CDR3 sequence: CATSSSGQTQYF. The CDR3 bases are TGTGCCACCAGCAGTTCCGGGCAGACCCAGTACTTC.

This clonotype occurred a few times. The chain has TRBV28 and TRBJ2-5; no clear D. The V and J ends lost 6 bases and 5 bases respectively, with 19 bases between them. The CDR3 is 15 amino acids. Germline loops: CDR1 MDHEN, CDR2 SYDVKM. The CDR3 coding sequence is TGTGCCAGCAGCCGGCTTTGGACGGCCGGGGAGACCCAGTACTTC. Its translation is CASSRLWTAGETQYF.

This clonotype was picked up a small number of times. Here the CDR3 DNA reads TGTGCCAGCAGCCCAGGGGACTCTTCGGGGTACGAGCAGTACTTC. It specifies CASSPGDSSGYEQYF. V usage is TRBV7-9 and J usage is TRBJ2-7, with D perhaps assigned TRBD1 or TRBD2 (6 bases each). V was shortened by 5 bases and J by 4 bases, with 18 bases between the two germline ends. Per germline, CDR1 SEHNR and CDR2 FQNEAQ (reference sequence). CDR3 length: 15 amino acids.

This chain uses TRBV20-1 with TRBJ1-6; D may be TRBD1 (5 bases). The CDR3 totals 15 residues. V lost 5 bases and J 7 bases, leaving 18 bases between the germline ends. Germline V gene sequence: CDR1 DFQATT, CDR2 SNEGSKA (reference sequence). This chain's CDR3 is CSALGGVPSNSPLHF. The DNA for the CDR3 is TGCAGTGCTCTGGGGGGTGTACCCTCAAATTCACCCCTCCACTTT.

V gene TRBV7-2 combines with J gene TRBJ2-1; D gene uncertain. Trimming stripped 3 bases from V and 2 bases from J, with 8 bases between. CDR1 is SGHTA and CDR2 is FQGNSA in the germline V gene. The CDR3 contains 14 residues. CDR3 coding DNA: TGTGCCAGCAGCTTGGCGGTAGCCTACAATGAGCAGTTCTTC. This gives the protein CASSLAVAYNEQFF. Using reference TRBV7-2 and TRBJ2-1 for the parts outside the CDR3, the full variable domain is GAGVSQSPSNKVTEKGKDVELRCDPISGHTALYWYRQSLGQGLEFLIYFQGNSAPDKSGLPSDRFSAERTGGSVSTLTIQRTQQEDSAVYLCASSLAVAYNEQFFGPGTRLTVL.

CDR3 bases: TGTGCCAGCAGCTTAACGGCGGCGGGCGATGAGCAGTTCTTC. This gives the protein CASSLTAAGDEQFF. The rearrangement links TRBV7-3 to TRBJ2-1, with D possibly matching TRBD2 (5 bases). The germline V and J ends were trimmed by 0 bases and 8 bases, with 11 bases remaining between them. Germline V gene lookup returns CDR1 SGHTA and CDR2 FQGTGA. The CDR3 covers 14 residues.

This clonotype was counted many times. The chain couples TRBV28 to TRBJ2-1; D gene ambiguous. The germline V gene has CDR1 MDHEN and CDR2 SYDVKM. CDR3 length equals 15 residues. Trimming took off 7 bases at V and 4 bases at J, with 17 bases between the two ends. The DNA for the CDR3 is TGTGCCAGCACCCCATGGGAACGGACGTACAATGAGCAGTTCTTC. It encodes CASTPWERTYNEQFF.

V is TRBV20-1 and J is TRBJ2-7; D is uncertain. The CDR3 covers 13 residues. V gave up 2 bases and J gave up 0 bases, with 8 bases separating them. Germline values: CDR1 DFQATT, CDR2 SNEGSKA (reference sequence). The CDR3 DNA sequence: TGCAGTGCTAGACAGGCCGGCTCCTACGAGCAGTACTTC. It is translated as CSARQAGSYEQYF.

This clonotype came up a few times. The CDR3 DNA reads as TGCGCCAGCAGCCAAGCGAGGGGACAGGGAAACTATGGCTACACCTTC. Translation gives CASSQARGQGNYGYTF. V and J are TRBV4-1 and TRBJ1-2; 9 bases are shared with TRBD1. The CDR3 is 16 residues long. The J segment lost 2 bases and the V segment lost 1 base, leaving 5 bases of the junction unmatched. The germline CDR1 and CDR2 sequences are MGHRA and YSYEKL.

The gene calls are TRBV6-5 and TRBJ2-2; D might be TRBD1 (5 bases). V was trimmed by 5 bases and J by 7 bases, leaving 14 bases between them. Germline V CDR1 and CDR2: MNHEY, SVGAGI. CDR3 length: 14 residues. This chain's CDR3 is CASSNPGLSGELFF. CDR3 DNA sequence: TGTGCCAGCAGTAACCCAGGGTTGAGCGGGGAGCTGTTTTTT.